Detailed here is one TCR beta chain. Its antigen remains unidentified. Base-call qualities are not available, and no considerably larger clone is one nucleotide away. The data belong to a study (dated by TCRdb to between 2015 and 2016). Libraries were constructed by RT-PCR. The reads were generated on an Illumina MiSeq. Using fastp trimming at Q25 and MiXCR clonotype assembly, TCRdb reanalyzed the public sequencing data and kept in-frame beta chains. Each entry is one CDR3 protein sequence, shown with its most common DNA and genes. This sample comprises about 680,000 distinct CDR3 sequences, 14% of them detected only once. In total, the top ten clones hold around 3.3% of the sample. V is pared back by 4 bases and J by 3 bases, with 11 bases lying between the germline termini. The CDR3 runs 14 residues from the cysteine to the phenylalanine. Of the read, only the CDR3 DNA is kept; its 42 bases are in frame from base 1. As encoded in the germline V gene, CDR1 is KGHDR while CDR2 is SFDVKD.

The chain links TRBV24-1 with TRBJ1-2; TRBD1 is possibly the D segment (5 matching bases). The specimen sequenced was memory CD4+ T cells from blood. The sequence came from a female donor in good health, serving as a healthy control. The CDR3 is CATSEGDRYYGYTF. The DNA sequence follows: TGTGCCACCAGTGAAGGGGACCGGTACTATGGCTACACCTTC.